This T cell receptor beta chain emerged from a study of T-cell reconstitution after alpha-beta-depleted transplantation in children. In this sample, this clonotype turned up many times. Unique molecular identifiers were incorporated into the prepared TCRbeta library. One entry per CDR3 protein, called by TCRdb with MiXCR from the PCR reads. The data contain around 680,000 distinct CDR3 sequences, approximately 17% of them singletons. CDR3 size: 15 residues. V trimming: 0 bases; J trimming: 5 bases; junction bases outside the gene matches: 6. Germline V lookup: CDR1 DFQATT, CDR2 SNEGSKA (reference sequence).

The starting material was PBMCs from the stem cell graft donor, obtained from the stem cell graft. The genes are TRBV20-1 and TRBJ2-1; 8 bases map to TRBD2. This sequence was found in a human donor who donated a stem cell graft to a child with acute myeloid leukemia. As DNA, the CDR3 is TGCAGTGCTAGAGATCATCAGCGGGGGAACAATGAGCAGTTCTTC. Residues: CSARDHQRGNNEQFF.